Many counts were recorded for the clone carrying this T cell receptor beta chain. The antigen remains unidentified. This sample is drawn from a study of HIV-infected patients and healthy controls. Regarding the study as a whole: In healthy controls, MAIT alpha CDR3s were common; in HIV+ repertoires, severely depleted.

Roughly three months, about 14 weeks, into antiretroviral therapy, follow-up blood was collected. The repertoire came from unfractionated whole blood and reflected all unsorted peripheral T cells. 500 ng RNA was reverse transcribed with alpha and beta constant-region primers. Alpha and beta chain libraries were made separately by chain-specific third strand synthesis with multiplexing indices. One primer pair amplified all rearrangements per chain; each cDNA got molecular barcodes. TCRdb used MiXCR to reprocess the 5' RACE reads, holding one entry per CDR3 protein. Here the sample spans more than 15,000 distinct CDR3 sequences, approximately 7.7% being singletons. Per germline, CDR1 SQVTM and CDR2 ANQGSEA. This CDR3 contains 13 residues. Trimming removed 7 bases from V and 1 base from J, with 13 bases in between.

This TCR was recovered from an adult with HIV infection. This sample comprised blood, obtained during antiretroviral therapy. The genes are TRBV29-1 and TRBJ2-5; no clear D gene. This chain's CDR3 is CSALWAGQETQYF. The CDR3 DNA sequence: TGCAGCGCCCTGTGGGCAGGCCAAGAGACCCAGTACTTC.